These 19 T cell receptor beta chains were all obtained from the same sample, sequenced in a study of cytomegalovirus exposure and HLA in healthy donors. Vbeta (60) and Jbeta (13) primers were used in the PCR. Produced via immunoSEQ multiplex PCR; TCRdb's table is partial and in-frame only. The sample gives some 110,000 clones, around 9.1% of which show up once; 5.5% to 7.5% is in the top ten. The sample consisted of PBMCs. These receptors all come from a man aged 35 to 55 in good health and CMV-seropositive.

This clone was found a few times. The chain combines TRBV19 with TRBJ1-1; 7 bases match TRBD1. J gave up 7 bases and V 3 bases, and 2 bases lay outside the gene matches. In germline, CDR1 is LNHDA, CDR2 SQIVND (reference sequence). The CDR3 runs 12 residues. CDR3 in amino acids: CASSMWDSEAFF. CDR3 DNA sequence: TGTGCCAGTAGTATGTGGGACAGTGAAGCTTTCTTT.

The genes are TRBV11-2 and TRBJ2-7, with a possible D match to TRBD2 (5 bases). Germline V gene lookup returns CDR1 SGHAT and CDR2 FQNNGV. V was pared by 1 base and J by 7 bases, with 11 bases between. The CDR3 runs to 13 residues. CDR3 amino acids: CASSLGFGVEQYF. The CDR3, as DNA: TGTGCCAGCAGCTTAGGTTTCGGGGTAGAGCAGTACTTC.

This chain links TRBV28 with TRBJ1-1; 10 positions agree with TRBD1. Unmatched junction bases numbered 15, after V lost 7 bases and J lost 10 bases. This CDR3 is 15 amino acids long. Germline V gene lookup returns CDR1 MDHEN and CDR2 SYDVKM. In nucleotides, the CDR3 is TGTGCCAGCAAAACCCAACAGGACAGGGGGGAGGTAGCTTTCTTT. As protein: CASKTQQDRGEVAFF.

This chain joins TRBV11-2 and TRBJ1-5; 7 bases align to TRBD1. CDR3 length: 14 residues. The ends lost 1 base at V and 7 bases at J; junction bases unmatched: 4. Germline V gene data show CDR1 as SGHAT and CDR2 as FQNNGV. The CDR3 bases are TGTGCCAGCAGCTTAGGACAGGGAGGACAGCCCCAGCATTTT. Its protein is CASSLGQGGQPQHF.

The rearrangement links TRBV5-4 to TRBJ2-1; 10 nucleotides agree with TRBD2. The CDR3 has 16 residues. V was clipped by 5 bases and J by 1 base; unmatched bases: 6. Germline V gene data show CDR1 as SGHNT and CDR2 as YYREEE (reference sequence). This CDR3 is CASSRAGGGSYNEQFF. The CDR3 DNA reads as TGTGCCAGCAGTCGAGCGGGAGGGGGGTCCTACAATGAGCAGTTCTTC.

This clone was picked up a small number of times. The chain employs TRBV7-9 and TRBJ1-5; D is perhaps TRBD1 (5 bases). Trimming pared 5 bases from V and 3 bases from J, leaving 11 bases between. The CDR3 totals 14 residues. CDR1 is SEHNR and CDR2 is FQNEAQ in the germline V gene (reference sequence). CDR3 region: CASSAQGLNQPQHF. The CDR3 coding sequence is TGTGCCAGCAGCGCCCAGGGCCTCAATCAGCCCCAGCATTTT.

This clone was seen more than once but under ten times. This sequence joins TRBV7-8 and TRBJ1-2, with a possible D match to TRBD1 (6 bases). Per the germline V gene, CDR1 is SGHVS and CDR2 is FQNEAQ. CDR3 length equals 13 residues. Trimming shortened V by 5 bases and J by 4 bases, and 11 bases separated the two germline ends. CDR3 nucleotides: TGTGCCAGCAGCACCGGACAGCTCTATGGCTACACCTTC. It encodes CASSTGQLYGYTF.

This rearrangement joins TRBV7-6 to TRBJ2-7, with 8 bases matching TRBD2. The CDR3 totals 12 residues. Germline V CDR1 and CDR2: SGHVS, FNYEAQ. Trimming removed 5 bases from V and 10 bases from J; junction bases left unmatched: 7. CDR3 sequence: CASSAGTRNQYF. The CDR3 DNA reads as TGTGCCAGCAGCGCAGGGACTAGGAATCAGTACTTC.

This clone showed up just a few times. The J gene is TRBJ2-1, the V gene TRBV9; D call uncertain. CDR1 is SGDLS, CDR2 YYNGEE, per germline. The CDR3 is 17 residues long. V dropped 0 bases and J dropped 0 bases, with 13 bases sitting between them. The CDR3 DNA reads TGTGCCAGCAGCGTAGTCGCGCGGTTCAGCTCCTACAATGAGCAGTTCTTC. Translated, it gives CASSVVARFSSYNEQFF.

V gene TRBV10-3 combines with J gene TRBJ2-7, with 9 bases identical to TRBD1. This CDR3 contains 13 residues. Germline values: CDR1 ENHRY, CDR2 SYGVKD. The junction had 10 bases not matched to a gene; V was cut back by 10 bases and J by 6 bases. The CDR3 nucleotides read TGTGCCACCGATTCCGGGACAGGGAGCGAGCAGTACTTC. Its translation is CATDSGTGSEQYF.

This clone has just a few counts. The J gene is TRBJ2-1, the V gene TRBV7-9; 10 positions agree with TRBD2. Germline V gene data show CDR1 as SEHNR and CDR2 as FQNEAQ (reference sequence). V gave up 7 bases and J gave up 7 bases; unmatched junction bases: 7. The length of the CDR3 is 14 residues. The CDR3 region has the DNA TGTGCCAGCACCCTAGCGGGAGTGGGAAATGAGCAGTTCTTC. Encoded protein: CASTLAGVGNEQFF.

This clone was detected a few times. V gene TRBV13 combines with J gene TRBJ2-7; D remains unclear. The CDR3 has 13 residues. V lost 0 bases and J lost 3, with 6 bases in between. Germline V gene data show CDR1 as PRHDT and CDR2 as FYEKMQ (reference sequence). Here the CDR3 reads CASSLGLNYEQYF. DNA for the CDR3: TGTGCCAGCAGCTTAGGCCTTAACTACGAGCAGTACTTC. Full variable domain (outside the CDR3, taken from reference TRBV13 and TRBJ2-7): AAGVIQSPRHLIKEKRETATLKCYPIPRHDTVYWYQQGPGQDPQFLISFYEKMQSDKGSIPDRFSAQQFSDYHSELNMSSLELGDSALYFCASSLGLNYEQYFGPGTRLTVT.

In regard to this clone: Relative to the germline gene, one junction end is altered; a read error may explain this. This chain uses TRBV6-1 with TRBJ1-4; possibly TRBD1 for D (5 bases). The CDR3 consists of 15 residues. Germline values: CDR1 MNHNS, CDR2 SASEGT. The CDR3 loop is CASREGGTVNEKLFF. CDR3 DNA: TGTGCCAGCAGGGAAGGCGGGACCGTGAATGAAAAACTGTTTTTT.

The chain is built from TRBV6-5 and TRBJ2-4; a possible D gene is TRBD2 (5 bases). The CDR3 sequence is 14 residues long. V lost 0 bases and J lost 7, with 10 bases in between. CDR1 and CDR2 (germline): MNHEY, SVGAGI. CDR3 in amino acids: CASSYSIPGNIQYF. In DNA, the CDR3 is TGTGCCAGCAGTTACTCGATCCCGGGGAACATTCAGTACTTC.

The chain has TRBV6-1 and TRBJ2-7; the D is unclear. V lost 2 bases to trimming and J lost 7 bases, with 18 bases between them. The CDR3 totals 15 residues. Germline CDR1 is MNHNS and CDR2 is SASEGT. The CDR3 DNA follows: TGTGCCAGCAGTGAATTTAACAGCTTCGTTGGGGAGCAGTACTTC. This translates into CASSEFNSFVGEQYF.

This clone was seen more than once but under ten times. CDR3 region: CASSADSSGNTIYF. The CDR3 DNA reads as TGTGCCAGCAGTGCGGACAGCTCTGGAAACACCATATATTTT. The rearrangement uses TRBV6-1 and TRBJ1-3; TRBD1 might be the D (6 bases). The CDR3 spans 14 residues. The germline CDR1 and CDR2 sequences are MNHNS and SASEGT. The V and J ends lost 4 bases and 0 bases respectively, with 7 bases between them.

Comments on this clone: Other nucleotide sequences in the sample specify the same CDR3. This chain uses TRBV29-1 with TRBJ1-1; no clear D. V was shortened by 1 base and J by 5 bases, with 11 bases between the two germline ends. The germline gives CDR1 SQVTM, CDR2 ANQGSEA. The CDR3 consists of 13 residues. The CDR3 nucleotides are TGCAGCGTTGAAGGCCTAATCGAGACTGAAGCTTTCTTT. Translating gives CSVEGLIETEAFF.

The rearrangement uses TRBV7-9 and TRBJ1-2; the match to TRBD1 covers 7 bases. The CDR3 has 14 amino acids. V gave up 1 base and J gave up 6 bases; unmatched junction bases: 5. Germline-derived CDR1 and CDR2 are SEHNR and FQNEAQ (reference sequence). The CDR3 nucleotides read TGTGCCAGCAGCTTAGGGGGACAGCCGGATGGCTACACCTTC. Translation gives CASSLGGQPDGYTF.

This clone was seen a few times. The chain recombines TRBV2 with TRBJ1-2; no reliable D call. Trimming stripped 6 bases from V and 0 bases from J, with 20 bases between. The CDR3 has 17 amino acids. Germline values: CDR1 SNHLY, CDR2 FYNNEI. This CDR3 reads CASSPSRGARANYGYTF. The CDR3 DNA reads TGTGCCAGCAGCCCCAGCCGGGGAGCTCGGGCTAACTATGGCTACACCTTC.